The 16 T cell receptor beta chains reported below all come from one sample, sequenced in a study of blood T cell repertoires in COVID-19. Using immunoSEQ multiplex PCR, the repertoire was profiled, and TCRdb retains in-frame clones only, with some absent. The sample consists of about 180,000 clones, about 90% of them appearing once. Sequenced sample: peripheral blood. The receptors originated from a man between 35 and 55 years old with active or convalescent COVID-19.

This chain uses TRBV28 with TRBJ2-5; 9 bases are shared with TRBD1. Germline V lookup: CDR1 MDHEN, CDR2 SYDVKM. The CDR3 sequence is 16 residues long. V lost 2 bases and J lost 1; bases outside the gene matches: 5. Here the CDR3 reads CASSLNRGLPQETQYF. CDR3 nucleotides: TGTGCCAGCAGTTTAAACAGGGGGCTACCCCAAGAGACCCAGTACTTC.

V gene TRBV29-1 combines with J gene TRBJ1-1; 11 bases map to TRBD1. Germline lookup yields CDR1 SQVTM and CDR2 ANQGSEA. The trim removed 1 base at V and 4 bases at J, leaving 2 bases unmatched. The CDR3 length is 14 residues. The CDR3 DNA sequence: TGCAGCGTTGAAGTGGACAGGGGGCTCACTGAAGCTTTCTTT. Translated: CSVEVDRGLTEAFF.

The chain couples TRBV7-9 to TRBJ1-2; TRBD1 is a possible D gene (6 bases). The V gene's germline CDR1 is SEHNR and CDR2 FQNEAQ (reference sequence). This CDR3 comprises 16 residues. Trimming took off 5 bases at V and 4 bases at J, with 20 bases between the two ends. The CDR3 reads CASSKPGGTLSYGYTF. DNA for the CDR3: TGTGCCAGCAGCAAACCCGGGGGGACATTGTCCTATGGCTACACCTTC.

The CDR3 bases are TGTGCCAGCAGCTTCGACAGGGGTGGAGACACTGAAGCTTTCTTT. Translation gives CASSFDRGGDTEAFF. This sequence joins TRBV7-9 and TRBJ1-1, with TRBD1 matching 8 bases. Trimming cost V 3 bases and J 3 bases; bases outside gene matches: 6. The CDR3 is made up of 15 amino acids. The germline CDR1 and CDR2 sequences are SEHNR and FQNEAQ (reference sequence).

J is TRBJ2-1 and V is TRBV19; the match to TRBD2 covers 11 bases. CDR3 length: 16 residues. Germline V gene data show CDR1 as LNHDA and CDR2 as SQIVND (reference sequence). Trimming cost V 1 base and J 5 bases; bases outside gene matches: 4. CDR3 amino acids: CASSIASGGTHNEQFF. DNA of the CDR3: TGTGCCAGTAGTATAGCTAGCGGGGGGACTCACAATGAGCAGTTCTTC.

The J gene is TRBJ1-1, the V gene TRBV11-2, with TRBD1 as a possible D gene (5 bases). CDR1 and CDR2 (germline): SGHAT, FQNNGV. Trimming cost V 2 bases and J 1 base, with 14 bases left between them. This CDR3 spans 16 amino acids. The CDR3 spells CASSLSGLPTNTEAFF. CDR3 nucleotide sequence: TGTGCCAGCAGCTTATCGGGACTTCCTACGAACACTGAAGCTTTCTTT.

The CDR3 DNA reads TGCGCCAGCAGGCCCGACAGAACTAGCAATCAGCCCCAGCATTTT. This sequence encodes CASRPDRTSNQPQHF. The chain couples TRBV4-1 to TRBJ1-5; D possibly corresponds to TRBD1 (5 bases). The CDR3 has 15 amino acids. Looked up from germline, CDR1 is MGHRA and CDR2 is YSYEKL. Trimming stripped 6 bases from V and 0 bases from J, with 12 bases between.

CDR3 DNA sequence: TGTGCCAGCAGTCCGGGGGGAACAGATACGCAGTATTTT. The encoded protein is CASSPGGTDTQYF. This chain links TRBV28 with TRBJ2-3, with 7 bases identical to TRBD2. This CDR3 comprises 13 residues. CDR1 and CDR2 from the germline V gene are MDHEN and SYDVKM. Losses at the gene ends were 5 bases for V and 3 bases for J; bases not matched to a gene: 2.

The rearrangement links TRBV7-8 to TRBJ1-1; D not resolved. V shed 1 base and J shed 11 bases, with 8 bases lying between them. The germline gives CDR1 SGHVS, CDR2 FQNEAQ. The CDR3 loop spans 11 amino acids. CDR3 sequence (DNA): TGTGCCAGCAGCTTAGGCACGGGGGCTTTCTTT. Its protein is CASSLGTGAFF.

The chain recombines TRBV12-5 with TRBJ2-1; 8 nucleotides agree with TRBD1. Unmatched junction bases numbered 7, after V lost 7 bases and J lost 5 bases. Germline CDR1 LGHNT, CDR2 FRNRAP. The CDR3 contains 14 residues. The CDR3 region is CASAFSDRDNEQFF. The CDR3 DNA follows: TGTGCTAGTGCCTTTTCGGACAGGGACAATGAGCAGTTCTTC. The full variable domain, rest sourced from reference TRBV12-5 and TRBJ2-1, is DARVTQTPRHKVTEMGQEVTMRCQPILGHNTVFWYRQTMMQGLELLAYFRNRAPLDDSGMPKDRFSAEMPDATLATLKIQPSEPRDSAVYFCASAFSDRDNEQFFGPGTRLTVL.

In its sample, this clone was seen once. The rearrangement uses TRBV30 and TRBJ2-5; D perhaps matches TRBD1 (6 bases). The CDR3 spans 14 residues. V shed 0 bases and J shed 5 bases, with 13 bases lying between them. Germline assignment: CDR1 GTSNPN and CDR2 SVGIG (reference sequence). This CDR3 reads CAWSVVTGKETQYF. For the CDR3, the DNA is TGTGCCTGGAGTGTGGTTACAGGGAAGGAGACCCAGTACTTC.

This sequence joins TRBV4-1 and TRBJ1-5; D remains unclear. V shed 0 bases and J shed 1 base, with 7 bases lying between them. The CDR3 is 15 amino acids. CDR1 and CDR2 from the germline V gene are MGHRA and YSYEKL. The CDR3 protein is CASSQDAGSNQPQHF. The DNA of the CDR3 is TGCGCCAGCAGCCAAGATGCGGGGAGCAATCAGCCCCAGCATTTT.

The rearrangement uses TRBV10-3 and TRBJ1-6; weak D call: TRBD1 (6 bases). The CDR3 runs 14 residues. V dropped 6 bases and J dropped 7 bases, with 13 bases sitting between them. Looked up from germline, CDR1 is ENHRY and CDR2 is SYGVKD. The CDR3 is CAISRTALNSPLHF. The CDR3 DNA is TGTGCCATCAGCAGGACAGCCCTCAATTCACCCCTCCACTTT.

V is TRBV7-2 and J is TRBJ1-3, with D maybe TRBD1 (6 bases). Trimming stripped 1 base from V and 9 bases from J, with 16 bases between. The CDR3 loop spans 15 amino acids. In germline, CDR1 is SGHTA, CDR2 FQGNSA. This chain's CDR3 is CASSLGTASHSTIYF. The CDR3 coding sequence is TGTGCCAGCAGCTTAGGGACAGCCTCTCACAGCACCATATATTTT.

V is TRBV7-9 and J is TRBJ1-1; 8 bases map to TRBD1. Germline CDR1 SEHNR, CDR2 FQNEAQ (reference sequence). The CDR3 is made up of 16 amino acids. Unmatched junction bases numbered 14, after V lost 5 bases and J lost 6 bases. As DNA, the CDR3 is TGTGCCAGCAGCCCAGCGGGGGGGACAGGCTCCGCTGAAGCTTTCTTT. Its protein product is CASSPAGGTGSAEAFF.

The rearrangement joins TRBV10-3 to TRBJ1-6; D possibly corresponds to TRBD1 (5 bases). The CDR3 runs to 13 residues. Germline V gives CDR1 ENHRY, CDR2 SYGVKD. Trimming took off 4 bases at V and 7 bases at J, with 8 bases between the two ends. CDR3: CAISAGHNSPLHF. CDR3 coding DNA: TGTGCCATCAGTGCAGGGCACAATTCACCCCTCCACTTT.